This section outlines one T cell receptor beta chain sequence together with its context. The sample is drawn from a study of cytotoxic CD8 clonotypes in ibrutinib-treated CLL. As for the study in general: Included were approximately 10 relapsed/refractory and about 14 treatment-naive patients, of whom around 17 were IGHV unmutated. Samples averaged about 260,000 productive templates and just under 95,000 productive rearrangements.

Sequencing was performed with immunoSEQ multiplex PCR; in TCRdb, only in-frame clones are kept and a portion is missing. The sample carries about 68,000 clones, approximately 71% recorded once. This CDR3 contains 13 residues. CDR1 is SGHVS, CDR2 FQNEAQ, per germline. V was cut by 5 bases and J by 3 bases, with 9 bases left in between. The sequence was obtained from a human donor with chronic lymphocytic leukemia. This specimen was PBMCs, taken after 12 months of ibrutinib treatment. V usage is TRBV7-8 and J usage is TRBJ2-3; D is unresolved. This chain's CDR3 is CASSRRATDTQYF. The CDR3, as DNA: TGTGCCAGCAGCCGCCGGGCTACAGATACGCAGTATTTT.